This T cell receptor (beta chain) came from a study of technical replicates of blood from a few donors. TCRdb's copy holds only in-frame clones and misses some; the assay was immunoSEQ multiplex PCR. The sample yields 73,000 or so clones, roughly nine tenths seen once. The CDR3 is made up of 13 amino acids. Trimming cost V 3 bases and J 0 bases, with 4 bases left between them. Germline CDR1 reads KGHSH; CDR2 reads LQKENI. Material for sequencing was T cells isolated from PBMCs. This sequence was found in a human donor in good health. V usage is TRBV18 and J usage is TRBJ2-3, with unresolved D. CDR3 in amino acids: CASSPTSTDTQYF. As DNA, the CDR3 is TGTGCCAGCTCACCTACTAGCACAGATACGCAGTATTTT.